This T cell receptor (beta chain) was observed in a study of cytotoxic CD8 clonotypes in ibrutinib-treated CLL. Study-level information: Included were 11 to 12 relapsed/refractory and 15 treatment-naive patients, of whom fewer than 18 were IGHV unmutated.

This CDR3 is built from 13 residues. Trimming cost V 4 bases and J 3 bases, with 9 bases left between them. CDR1 is SGHTA, CDR2 FQGNSA, per germline. Generated by immunoSEQ multiplex PCR, the TCRdb table keeps only in-frame clones and is missing some. Here the sample spans fewer than 100,000 clones, around 75% being singletons. For this clone: The antigen remains undetermined.

General study points: The study found baseline clonality above age-matched healthy donors, tracking circulating CD8+ T-cell counts.

The sequence derives from a human donor with chronic lymphocytic leukemia. The sample here was PBMCs, taken after 12 months of ibrutinib treatment. The chain combines TRBV7-2 with TRBJ1-1; D uncertain. The CDR3 loop is CASSSLRDTEAFF. As DNA, the CDR3 is TGTGCCAGCAGCTCCCTTAGGGACACTGAAGCTTTCTTT.